Shown below are 9 T cell receptor beta chains from a single sample sequenced in a study of cytomegalovirus exposure and HLA in healthy donors. Primers: 60 Vbeta forward and 13 Jbeta reverse. Produced via immunoSEQ multiplex PCR; TCRdb's table is partial and in-frame only. This sample carries approximately 180,000 clones, approximately 72% of them seen once, and the ten largest clones take about 2.5%. Sample: PBMCs. These receptors all stem from a human donor in good health.

The chain links TRBV4-3 to TRBJ2-5; D is unclear. Trimming took off 0 bases at V and 5 bases at J, with 7 bases between the two ends. This CDR3 spans 13 amino acids. Looked up from germline, CDR1 is LGHNA and CDR2 is YSLEER. CDR3 bases: TGCGCCAGCAGCCAAGATCTGAGGGAGACCCAGTACTTC. It is translated as CASSQDLRETQYF.

The V call is TRBV5-5, the J call TRBJ2-5; 11 nucleotides line up with TRBD2. The trim removed 2 bases at V and 4 bases at J, leaving 4 bases unmatched. Germline CDR1 SGHKS, CDR2 YYEKEE (reference sequence). The CDR3 covers 15 residues. The CDR3 region has the DNA TGTGCCAGCAGCTTACTAGCGGGGGATGGAGAGACCCAGTACTTC. It specifies CASSLLAGDGETQYF. The full variable domain, rest sourced from reference TRBV5-5 and TRBJ2-5, is DAGVTQSPTHLIKTRGQQVTLRCSPISGHKSVSWYQQVLGQGPQFIFQYYEKEERGRGNFPDRFSARQFPNYSSELNVNALLLGDSALYLCASSLLAGDGETQYFGPGTRLLVL.

The chain employs TRBV5-1 and TRBJ1-2, with D possibly matching TRBD1 (6 bases). Trimming shortened V by 1 base and J by 2 bases, and 15 bases separated the two germline ends. Per the germline V gene, CDR1 is SGHRS and CDR2 is YFSETQ. The CDR3 consists of 16 residues. The CDR3 DNA follows: TGCGCCAGCAGCTTGTACGCAGGGGCGCAGAACTATGGCTACACCTTC. Its protein product is CASSLYAGAQNYGYTF.

The chain combines TRBV7-9 with TRBJ1-6; D possibly corresponds to TRBD1 (5 bases). Per the germline V gene, CDR1 is SEHNR and CDR2 is FQNEAQ (reference sequence). The CDR3 length is 14 residues. V was trimmed by 5 bases and J by 7 bases, leaving 12 bases between them. The CDR3 protein is CASSPDSTNSPLHF. In nucleotides, the CDR3 is TGTGCCAGCAGCCCCGACAGCACAAATTCACCCCTCCACTTT.

This clone has a single count. V and J are TRBV19 and TRBJ1-5; the match to TRBD1 covers 8 bases. This CDR3 is 16 amino acids long. From germline, CDR1 is LNHDA and CDR2 SQIVND (reference sequence). V was pared by 5 bases and J by 3 bases, with 9 bases of the junction left unmatched. The CDR3 protein is CASSPSDRAVNQPQHF. The CDR3 DNA reads TGTGCCAGTAGTCCTTCGGACAGGGCGGTCAATCAGCCCCAGCATTTT.

J is TRBJ2-7 and V is TRBV6-6; tentative D call: TRBD2 (5 bases). The CDR3 length is 14 residues. V shed 0 bases and J shed 3 bases, with 9 bases lying between them. Looked up from germline, CDR1 is MNHNY and CDR2 is SVGAGI (reference sequence). In DNA, the CDR3 is TGTGCCAGCAGTTACTCGGCCGGGATCTACGAGCAGTACTTC. Translation: CASSYSAGIYEQYF.

V is TRBV30 and J is TRBJ2-5; TRBD2 might be the D (5 bases). Germline V gene sequence: CDR1 GTSNPN, CDR2 SVGIG (reference sequence). The CDR3 covers 12 residues. V was pared by 1 base and J by 11 bases, with 14 bases between. This chain's CDR3 is CAWSAGSGEQYF. The CDR3 coding sequence is TGTGCCTGGAGTGCGGGGAGCGGAGAGCAGTACTTC.

This clone turned up a few times. This sequence joins TRBV7-9 and TRBJ1-2, with unresolved D. CDR1 is SEHNR and CDR2 is FQNEAQ in the germline V gene (reference sequence). This CDR3 is 13 amino acids long. V lost 5 bases and J 8 bases, leaving 15 bases between the germline ends. The DNA of the CDR3 is TGTGCCAGCAGCCCGACGGGTTTTGAGGGCTACACCTTC. As protein: CASSPTGFEGYTF. The whole variable domain, remainder taken from reference TRBV7-9 and TRBJ1-2, is DTGVSQNPRHKITKRGQNVTFRCDPISEHNRLYWYRQTLGQGPEFLTYFQNEAQLEKSRLLSDRFSAERPKGSFSTLEIQRTEQGDSAMYLCASSPTGFEGYTFGSGTRLTVV.

This clone was counted only a few times. CDR3 DNA: TGTGCCAGCAGCTTAAGCTCGGGTAGGCACACTGAAGCTTTCTTT. It yields the protein CASSLSSGRHTEAFF. The chain has TRBV7-2 and TRBJ1-1; D remains ambiguous. Germline CDR1 SGHTA, CDR2 FQGNSA. V lost 2 bases, J lost 3 bases, and 13 bases lay in between. This CDR3 has 15 amino acids.